Described below is a single T cell receptor (beta chain) sequence and its context. Original data processing: From reference gene primer amplification, estimates of nucleated cell counts were derived. Repertoires were generated with immunoSEQ multiplex PCR, while TCRdb's copy carries only in-frame clones and drops some. The V and J calls and clone size are taken from that table; D and trimming were inferred from the DNA. The sample has over 120,000 clones, around 80% seen once. The data belong to a study of blood T cell repertoires in COVID-19. Across the whole study: Sources were T cells, B-cell-depleted T cells, or PBMCs; the material itself was cDNA or gDNA.

Material: PBMCs or T cells enriched from blood (not recorded which). The receptor's source is a woman aged 45-65 years who had recovered from COVID-19.

CDR3 DNA sequence: TGTGCCAGTAGTATAACTAGCGGATACTCCTACGAGCAGTACTTC. This sequence encodes CASSITSGYSYEQYF. The chain carries TRBV19 and TRBJ2-7; 8 nucleotides match TRBD2. Trimming cost V 2 bases and J 0 bases; bases outside gene matches: 3. Germline CDR1 and CDR2: LNHDA and SQIVND (reference sequence). This CDR3 contains 15 residues.